One and the same sample provided the 8 T cell receptor beta chains below, sequenced in a study of identical twins. Each CDR3 protein is one row after TCRdb ran MiXCR on the 5' RACE reads. The sample shows 700,000 or so distinct CDR3 sequences, 8.6% of them seen only once. The data also belong to a second study, concerning yellow fever vaccine responses in identical twins.

What was sequenced was PBMCs. The receptors were gathered from a woman under 30 in good health.

This clonotype was detected only a few times. This chain links TRBV4-3 with TRBJ2-2; D is unresolved. This CDR3 region has 17 residues. The germline V gene has CDR1 LGHNA and CDR2 YSLEER. With 0 bases removed from V and 0 bases from J, the gap between germline ends came to 11 bases. Written as DNA, the CDR3 is TGCGCCAGCAGCCAAGAAGGCCGGCCCACGAACACCGGGGAGCTGTTTTTT. Its protein product is CASSQEGRPTNTGELFF.

The sample holds a few counts of this clonotype. A read error may produce the germline difference seen at one junction end. The rearrangement joins TRBV7-9 to TRBJ2-1; TRBD2 matches 13 bases. CDR1 and CDR2 from the germline V gene are SEHNR and FQNEAQ (reference sequence). The CDR3 has 12 residues. The CDR3 sequence is CASSLEGTSGIF. Written as DNA, the CDR3 is TGTGCCAGCAGCTTAGAAGGGACTAGCGGGATCTTC.

Ten or more counts support this clonotype. V is TRBV4-3 and J is TRBJ2-3; D may be TRBD2 (6 bases). CDR3 size: 15 residues. Trimming pared 3 bases from V and 4 bases from J, leaving 14 bases between. CDR1 and CDR2 (germline): LGHNA, YSLEER. CDR3 nucleotide sequence: TGCGCCAGCAGCCAGGCGTTGACTAGTGCAGATACGCAGTATTTT. This sequence encodes CASSQALTSADTQYF.

This clonotype has a count of ten or more. The V and J genes are TRBV5-1 and TRBJ2-1; 11 bases are shared with TRBD2. CDR1 SGHRS and CDR2 YFSETQ come from the germline V gene. V shed 3 bases and J 2 bases; nucleotides not matched to a gene: 7. The CDR3 is 17 residues long. The CDR3 DNA reads TGCGCCAGCAGCTGGGGACTAGCGGTCCTCGCCTACAATGAGCAGTTCTTC. Amino acids: CASSWGLAVLAYNEQFF.

The chain uses TRBV30 and TRBJ2-2; D unclear. The CDR3 loop spans 13 amino acids. V lost 2 bases and J lost 1, with 5 bases in between. Germline CDR1 GTSNPN, CDR2 SVGIG (reference sequence). DNA for the CDR3: TGTGCCTGGAGTTTAGAGAACACCGGGGAGCTGTTTTTT. It translates to CAWSLENTGELFF.

This clonotype occurred a few times. The chain carries TRBV4-3 and TRBJ2-7, with 8 bases that match TRBD2. Germline values: CDR1 LGHNA, CDR2 YSLEER. This CDR3 region has 18 residues. Trimming removed 1 base from V and 2 bases from J; junction bases left unmatched: 13. CDR3: CASSQAMRTSRDTYEQYF. The CDR3 DNA is TGCGCCAGCAGCCAAGCTATGCGGACTAGCCGAGACACCTACGAGCAGTACTTC.

The chain has TRBV4-2 and TRBJ2-7; a possible D gene is TRBD2 (5 bases). CDR3 size: 13 residues. Germline assignment: CDR1 LGHNA and CDR2 YNFKEQ. Trimming took off 0 bases at V and 7 bases at J, with 10 bases between the two ends. CDR3 bases: TGTGCCAGCAGCCAAGATGCCGGGAAAGAGCAGTACTTC. Residues: CASSQDAGKEQYF.

The V call is TRBV5-1, the J call TRBJ2-1; a weak D match, TRBD1 (7 bases). The CDR3 is 18 amino acids. Per the germline V gene, CDR1 is SGHRS and CDR2 is YFSETQ. The V end lost 5 bases, the J end lost 2 bases, and 23 bases lay between the germline ends. The CDR3 loop is CASSPSPAGRGAYNEQFF. CDR3 DNA: TGCGCCAGCAGTCCTTCCCCCGCTGGCAGGGGGGCCTACAATGAGCAGTTCTTC.